This T cell receptor (beta chain) is drawn from a study of T cells in Graves' hyperthyroidism and ophthalmopathy. This clonotype was detected many times. It was RNA transcripts that yielded the amplified TCR beta CDR3 regions. The HTBI primer set drove a first-round RT-PCR of the TCR CDR3. MiXCR, applied by TCRdb to the multiplex PCR reads, yields one record per CDR3 protein. Of roughly 280,000 distinct CDR3 sequences in the sample, over 15% were seen once. Germline loops: CDR1 SGHTS, CDR2 YDEGEE. V gave up 4 bases and J gave up 2 bases, with 15 bases separating them. CDR3 length equals 15 residues. The TCR comes from an older woman with Graves' ophthalmopathy. Specimen: blood. The V and J genes are TRBV5-8 and TRBJ1-2; no firm D call. The DNA of the CDR3 is TGTGCCAGCAGCCTCGGCGTCCGGGTGAACTATGGCTACACCTTC. Its protein is CASSLGVRVNYGYTF.